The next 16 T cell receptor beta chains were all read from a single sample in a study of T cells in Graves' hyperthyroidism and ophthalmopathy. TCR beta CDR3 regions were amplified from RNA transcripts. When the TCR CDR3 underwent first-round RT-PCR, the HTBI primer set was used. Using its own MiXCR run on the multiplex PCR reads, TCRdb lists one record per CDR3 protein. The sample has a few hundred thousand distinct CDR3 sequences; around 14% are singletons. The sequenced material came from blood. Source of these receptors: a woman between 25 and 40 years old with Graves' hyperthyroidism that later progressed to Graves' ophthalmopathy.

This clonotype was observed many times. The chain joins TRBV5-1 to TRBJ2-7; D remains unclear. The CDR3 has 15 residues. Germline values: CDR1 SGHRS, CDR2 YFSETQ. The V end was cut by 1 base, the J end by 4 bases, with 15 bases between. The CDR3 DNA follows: TGCGCCAGCAGCTTGAGTACGGATGACCTTTACGAGCAGTACTTC. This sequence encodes CASSLSTDDLYEQYF.

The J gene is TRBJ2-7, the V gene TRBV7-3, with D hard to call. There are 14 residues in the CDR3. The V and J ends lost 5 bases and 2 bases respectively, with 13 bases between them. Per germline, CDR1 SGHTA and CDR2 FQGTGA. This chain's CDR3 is CASSPGQATYEQYV. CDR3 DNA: TGTGCCAGCAGCCCTGGGCAGGCTACCTACGAGCAGTACGTC.

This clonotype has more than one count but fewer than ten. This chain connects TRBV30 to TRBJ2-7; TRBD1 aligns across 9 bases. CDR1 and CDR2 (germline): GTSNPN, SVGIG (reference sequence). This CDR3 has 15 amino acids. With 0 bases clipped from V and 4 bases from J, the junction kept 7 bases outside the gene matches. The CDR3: CAWSVGAGTGYEQYF. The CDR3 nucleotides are TGTGCCTGGAGTGTGGGGGCCGGGACAGGGTACGAGCAGTACTTC.

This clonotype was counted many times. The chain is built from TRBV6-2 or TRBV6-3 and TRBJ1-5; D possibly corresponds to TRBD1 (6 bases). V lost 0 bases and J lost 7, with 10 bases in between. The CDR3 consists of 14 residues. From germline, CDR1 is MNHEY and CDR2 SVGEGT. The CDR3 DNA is TGTGCCAGCAGTTACTCCAGGGGAGGCCAGCCCCAGCATTTT. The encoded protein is CASSYSRGGQPQHF.

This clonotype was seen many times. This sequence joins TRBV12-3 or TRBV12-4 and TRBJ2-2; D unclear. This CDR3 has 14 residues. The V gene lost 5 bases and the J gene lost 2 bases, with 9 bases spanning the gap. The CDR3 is CASSLDFNTGELFF. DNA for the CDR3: TGTGCCAGCAGTCTTGACTTCAACACCGGGGAGCTGTTTTTT.

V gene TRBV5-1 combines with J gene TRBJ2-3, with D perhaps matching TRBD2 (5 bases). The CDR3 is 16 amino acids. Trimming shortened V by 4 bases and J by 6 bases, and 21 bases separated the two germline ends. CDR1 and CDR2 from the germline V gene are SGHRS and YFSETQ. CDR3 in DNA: TGCGCCAGCAGCGGGTCGCTAGCTCCGGCCGTGGATACGCAGTATTTT. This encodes CASSGSLAPAVDTQYF.

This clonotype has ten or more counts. The CDR3 DNA is TGTGCCAGCAGCTTAGGTTTTGCTGTGTACTACGAGCAGTACTTC. This encodes CASSLGFAVYYEQYF. V and J are TRBV7-2 and TRBJ2-7; D remains unclear. V was trimmed by 1 base and J by 3 bases, leaving 13 bases between them. The CDR3 is 15 amino acids. Germline V gene data show CDR1 as SGHTA and CDR2 as FQGNSA.

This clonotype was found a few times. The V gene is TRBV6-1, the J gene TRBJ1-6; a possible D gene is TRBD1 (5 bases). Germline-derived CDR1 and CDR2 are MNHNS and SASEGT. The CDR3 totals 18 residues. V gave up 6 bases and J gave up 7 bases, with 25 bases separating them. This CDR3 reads CASSQNLQGRGSNSPLHF. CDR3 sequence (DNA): TGTGCCAGCAGCCAAAACCTGCAGGGACGCGGGTCAAATTCACCCCTCCACTTT.

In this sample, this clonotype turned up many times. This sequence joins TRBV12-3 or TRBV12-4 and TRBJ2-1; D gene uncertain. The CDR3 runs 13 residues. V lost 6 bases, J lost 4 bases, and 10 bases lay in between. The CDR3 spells CASSSLRYNEQFF. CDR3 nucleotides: TGTGCCAGCAGCTCCCTTCGTTACAATGAGCAGTTCTTC.

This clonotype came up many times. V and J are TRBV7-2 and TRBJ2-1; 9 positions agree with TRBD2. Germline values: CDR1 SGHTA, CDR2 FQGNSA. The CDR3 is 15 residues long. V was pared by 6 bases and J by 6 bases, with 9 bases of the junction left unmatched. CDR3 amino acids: CASSSNSGRTNEQFF. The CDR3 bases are TGTGCCAGCAGTTCAAACAGCGGGAGGACCAATGAGCAGTTCTTC.

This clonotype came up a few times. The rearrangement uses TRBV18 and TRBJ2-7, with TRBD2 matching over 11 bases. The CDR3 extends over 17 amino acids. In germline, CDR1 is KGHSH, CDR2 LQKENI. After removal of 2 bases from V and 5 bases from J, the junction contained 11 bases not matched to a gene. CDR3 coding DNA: TGTGCCAGCTCACCAACCTTAGCGGGAGGGCCAATTGACGAGCAGTACTTC. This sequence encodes CASSPTLAGGPIDEQYF.

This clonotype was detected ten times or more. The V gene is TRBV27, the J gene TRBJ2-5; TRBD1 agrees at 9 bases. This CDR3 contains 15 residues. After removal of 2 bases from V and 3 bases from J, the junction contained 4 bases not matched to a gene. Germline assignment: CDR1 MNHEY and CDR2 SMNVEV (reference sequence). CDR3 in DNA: TGTGCCAGCAGTTTAGGACAGGGGACGAAAGAGACCCAGTACTTC. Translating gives CASSLGQGTKETQYF.

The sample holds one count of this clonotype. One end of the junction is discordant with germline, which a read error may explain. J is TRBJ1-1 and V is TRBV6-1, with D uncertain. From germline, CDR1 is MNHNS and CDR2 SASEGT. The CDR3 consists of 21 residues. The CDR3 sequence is CASSMGGNKIRSSGLNTEALF. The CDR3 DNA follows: TGTGCCAGCAGTATGGGAGGAAATAAAATACGGAGTTCAGGCCTGAACACTGAAGCTTTATTT.

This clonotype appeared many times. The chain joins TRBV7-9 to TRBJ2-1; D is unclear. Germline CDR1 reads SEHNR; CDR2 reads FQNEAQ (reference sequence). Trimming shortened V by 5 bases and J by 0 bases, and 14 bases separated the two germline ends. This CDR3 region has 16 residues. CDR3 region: CASSEHAMSSYNEQFF. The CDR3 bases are TGTGCCAGCAGCGAACACGCTATGAGCTCCTACAATGAGCAGTTCTTC. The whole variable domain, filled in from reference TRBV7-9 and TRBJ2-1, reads DTGVSQNPRHKITKRGQNVTFRCDPISEHNRLYWYRQTLGQGPEFLTYFQNEAQLEKSRLLSDRFSAERPKGSFSTLEIQRTEQGDSAMYLCASSEHAMSSYNEQFFGPGTRLTVL.

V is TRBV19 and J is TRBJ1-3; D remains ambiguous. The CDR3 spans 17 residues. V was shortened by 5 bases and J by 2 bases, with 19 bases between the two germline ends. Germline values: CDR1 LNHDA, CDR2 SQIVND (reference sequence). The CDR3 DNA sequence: TGTGCCAGTAGTGCAAAGGGCTGGATAGCTGCTGGAAACACCATATATTTT. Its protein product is CASSAKGWIAAGNTIYF. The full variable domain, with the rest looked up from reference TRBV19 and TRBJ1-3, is DGGITQSPKYLFRKEGQNVTLSCEQNLNHDAMYWYRQDPGQGLRLIYYSQIVNDFQKGDIAEGYSVSREKKESFPLTVTSAQKNPTAFYLCASSAKGWIAAGNTIYFGEGSWLTVV.

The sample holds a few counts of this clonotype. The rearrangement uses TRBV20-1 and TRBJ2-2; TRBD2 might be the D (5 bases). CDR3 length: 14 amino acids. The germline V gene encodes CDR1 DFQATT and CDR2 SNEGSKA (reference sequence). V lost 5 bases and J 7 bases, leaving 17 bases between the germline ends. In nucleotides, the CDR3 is TGCAGTGCTCCCAGCGGTTTGTGGGACGGGGAGCTGTTTTTT. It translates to CSAPSGLWDGELFF.